The 22 T cell receptor beta chains given below trace back to one sample, sequenced in a study of CD8+CD57+ T cells in acquired aplastic anemia. The template used for profiling TCR beta VDJ and CDR3 was genomic DNA. TCRdb independently ran MiXCR on the reads; one entry per CDR3 protein. The repertoire holds just over 400,000 distinct CDR3 sequences, 65% to 80% seen once, with approximately 3.9% in the top ten. Sequencing used sorted CD4+, CD8+, or CD8+CD57+ T cells (not recorded which) from PBMCs. The receptor set was obtained from a human donor in good health, serving as a control.

CDR3 protein: CSAARTGLRKNEQFF. As DNA, the CDR3 is TGCAGTGCTGCCAGGACAGGGCTAAGAAAGAATGAGCAGTTCTTC. The V call is TRBV20-1, the J call TRBJ2-1, with 8 nucleotides matching TRBD1. CDR1 is DFQATT and CDR2 is SNEGSKA in the germline V gene (reference sequence). Unmatched junction bases numbered 13, after V lost 5 bases and J lost 7 bases. The CDR3 loop spans 15 amino acids.

This clonotype was detected ten times or more. This chain links TRBV6-2 or TRBV6-3 with TRBJ1-1; D is ambiguous. Germline-derived CDR1 and CDR2 are MNHEY and SVGEGT. V gave up 7 bases and J gave up 1 base, with 13 bases separating them. The CDR3 spans 14 residues. The CDR3 is CASTPAGRNTEAFF. The CDR3 region has the DNA TGTGCCAGCACGCCCGCCGGGAGGAACACTGAAGCTTTCTTT.

This clonotype has at least ten counts. The V gene is TRBV20-1, the J gene TRBJ2-7; no firm D call. This CDR3 has 15 amino acids. V lost 3 bases and J 3 bases, leaving 18 bases between the germline ends. Germline V gene sequence: CDR1 DFQATT, CDR2 SNEGSKA (reference sequence). CDR3 bases: TGCAGTGCTAGCGCGCCGGGCCCGGGTGGCTACGAGCAGTACTTC. This encodes CSASAPGPGGYEQYF.

This sequence joins TRBV11-2 and TRBJ1-1, with D hard to call. The CDR3 extends over 14 amino acids. Germline CDR1 SGHAT, CDR2 FQNNGV. Trimming pared 4 bases from V and 4 bases from J, leaving 13 bases between. CDR3: CASSSPLTSTEAFF. The CDR3 DNA is TGTGCCAGCAGCTCCCCCTTGACAAGCACTGAAGCTTTCTTT.

Remarks on this clonotype: Given the absence of the conserved phenylalanine or tryptophan at the CDR3 end, a read error is likely. The DNA is omitted, as the CDR3 cannot be located on it reliably, and the CDR3 follows TCRdb's listing. The V call is TRBV15, the J call TRBJ1-2; the D segment call TRBD1 is taken from the table without a DNA check. CDR1 is LNHNV, CDR2 YYDKDF, per germline (reference sequence). Both ends counted, the CDR3 spans 14 residues. CDR3 sequence: CATSVGNGGNGYAS.

The V and J genes are TRBV12-3 or TRBV12-4 and TRBJ2-5; D may be TRBD2 (5 bases). Trimming removed 5 bases from V and 4 bases from J, with 20 bases in between. The CDR3 sequence is 16 residues long. The CDR3 protein is CASSELRVVSLETQYF. The CDR3 nucleotides read TGTGCCAGCAGTGAATTGAGGGTTGTAAGTCTAGAGACCCAGTACTTC.

The rearrangement joins TRBV7-7 to TRBJ1-1; 9 positions agree with TRBD1. The V gene's germline CDR1 is SSHAT and CDR2 FNYEAQ (reference sequence). J lost 14 bases, V lost 5 bases, and 18 bases had no gene match. This CDR3 comprises 15 residues. CDR3 nucleotide sequence: TGTGCCAGCAGCCACCTACGGACAGGGGACCTGAACACCTTCTTT. Protein product: CASSHLRTGDLNTFF.

This clonotype was detected ten times or more. This sequence joins TRBV5-4 and TRBJ2-3, with TRBD2 identical over 11 bases. CDR3 length: 15 amino acids. CDR1 SGHNT and CDR2 YYREEE come from the germline V gene (reference sequence). The ends lost 4 bases at V and 8 bases at J; junction bases unmatched: 9. The CDR3 bases are TGTGCCAGCAGCCAAACTAGCGGGGGACCGGGTACGCAGTATTTT. This sequence encodes CASSQTSGGPGTQYF.

In the case of this clonotype: The CDR3 carries no conserved terminal phenylalanine or tryptophan, so it likely arises from a read error. The V gene is TRBV5-1, the J gene TRBJ2-1; D is possibly TRBD1 or TRBD2 (6 bases each). Deletions cut 0 bases from V and 4 bases from J, with 11 bases between. The CDR3 has 15 residues. Germline V CDR1 and CDR2: SGHRS, YFSETQ. CDR3 residues: CASSLGGGPYNEQFL. DNA of the CDR3: TGCGCCAGCAGCTTGGGAGGGGGGCCGTACAATGAGCAGTTCCTC.

This clonotype has a count of ten or more. The gene calls are TRBV20-1 and TRBJ2-7; 7 bases are a match to TRBD2. The CDR3 length is 13 residues. CDR1 and CDR2 from the germline V gene are DFQATT and SNEGSKA (reference sequence). V lost 5 bases and J lost 2; bases outside the gene matches: 6. The CDR3 here is CSAGGDGAYEQYF. In DNA form, the CDR3 reads TGCAGTGCTGGGGGGGACGGGGCCTACGAGCAGTACTTC.

On this clonotype itself: This is likely a read error, given that the CDR3 carries no conserved phenylalanine or tryptophan at its end. The DNA is left out, because the CDR3 cannot be placed on it with certainty; the CDR3 is given as TCRdb lists it. The J gene is TRBJ2-7, the V gene TRBV9. 12 amino acids form the CDR3, both terminal residues included. The germline V gene has CDR1 SGDLS and CDR2 YYNGEE. The chain's CDR3 is CASSAGSGGTHE.

This clonotype was picked up many times. The gene calls are TRBV5-5 and TRBJ1-1, with a possible D match to TRBD1 (6 bases). Trimming left V 0 bases short and J 1 base short, with 13 bases between. Germline-derived CDR1 and CDR2 are SGHKS and YYEKEE (reference sequence). The CDR3 is 16 residues long. Here the CDR3 DNA reads TGTGCCAGCAGCTTGGGGGTAGGCAGGGGGAACACTGAAGCTTTCTTT. Translated, it gives CASSLGVGRGNTEAFF.

CDR3 protein: CASSSRRWVGTEAYTF. The CDR3 DNA reads as TGTGCCAGCAGCTCCCGGCGCTGGGTTGGCACTGAAGCTTACACCTTC. The chain carries TRBV7-2 and TRBJ1-2; D unresolved. V shed 4 bases and J shed 11 bases, with 26 bases lying between them. Germline V CDR1 and CDR2: SGHTA, FQGNSA. The CDR3 covers 16 residues.

V and J are TRBV9 and TRBJ1-1; the D is unclear. The CDR3 is 15 amino acids. The germline V and J ends were trimmed by 0 bases and 12 bases, with 21 bases remaining between them. The germline CDR1 and CDR2 sequences are SGDLS and YYNGEE. In DNA, the CDR3 is TGTGCCAGCAGCGTAGGCTGGGGATATAGCTACACCTCTTTCTTT. Translated, it gives CASSVGWGYSYTSFF.

Concerning this clonotype: At one of its ends the junction is not consistent with the germline gene, which may arise from a read error. The CDR3 spells CASNQGSVYGTEALF. The CDR3 bases are TGTGCCAGCAACCAAGGGTCAGTCTATGGCACTGAAGCTCTCTTT. This chain joins TRBV3-1 and TRBJ1-1; unclear D gene. In germline, CDR1 is LGHDT, CDR2 YNNKEL (reference sequence). This CDR3 has 15 residues. The whole variable domain, remainder taken from reference TRBV3-1 and TRBJ1-1, is DTAVSQTPKYLVTQMGNDKSIKCEQNLGHDTMYWYKQDSKKFLKIMFSYNNKELIINETVPNRFSPKSPDKAHLNLHINSLELGDSAVYFCASNQGSVYGTEALFGQGTRLTVV.

The rearrangement joins TRBV9 to TRBJ2-5; TRBD1 agrees at 10 bases. Trimming removed 4 bases from V and 5 bases from J; junction bases left unmatched: 11. Germline loops: CDR1 SGDLS, CDR2 YYNGEE. The CDR3 has 16 amino acids. DNA of the CDR3: TGTGCCAGCAGCTCACATAGCGGGACAGGGGTCGAGACCCAGTACTTC. Translating it yields CASSSHSGTGVETQYF.

The chain combines TRBV20-1 with TRBJ2-1, with D hard to call. CDR3 length equals 13 residues. The germline CDR1 and CDR2 sequences are DFQATT and SNEGSKA (reference sequence). Trimming stripped 3 bases from V and 11 bases from J, with 17 bases between. CDR3 loop: CSASRPAYEQQFF. The CDR3 nucleotides read TGCAGTGCTAGTAGACCGGCCTACGAGCAGCAGTTCTTC.

V gene TRBV2 combines with J gene TRBJ1-6; no reliable D call. Trimming removed 9 bases from V and 13 bases from J, with 19 bases in between. CDR1 SNHLY and CDR2 FYNNEI come from the germline V gene. The CDR3 loop spans 13 amino acids. In nucleotides, the CDR3 is TGTGCCAGTAGTCCAGACGGGAGTTCGCCCCTCCACTTT. Translating it yields CASSPDGSSPLHF. Using reference TRBV2 and TRBJ1-6 for the parts outside the CDR3, the full variable domain is EPEVTQTPSHQVTQMGQEVILRCVPISNHLYFYWYRQILGQKVEFLVSFYNNEISEKSEIFDDQFSVERPDGSNFTLKIRSTKLEDSAMYFCASSPDGSSPLHFGNGTRLTVT.

This clonotype was counted a few times. V is TRBV7-9 and J is TRBJ2-7; D is undetermined. This CDR3 comprises 13 residues. Germline V gene lookup returns CDR1 SEHNR and CDR2 FQNEAQ (reference sequence). Trimming pared 3 bases from V and 2 bases from J, leaving 8 bases between. Here the CDR3 reads CASSFLTTYEQYF. The CDR3 coding sequence is TGTGCCAGCAGCTTTCTTACAACCTACGAGCAGTACTTC.

The CDR3 DNA sequence: TGTGCCACCAGTAGGGACAGTCTCCAATACACGCAGTACTTC. Translating it yields CATSRDSLQYTQYF. The genes are TRBV15 and TRBJ2-7; the match to TRBD1 covers 7 bases. V lost 6 bases to trimming and J lost 9 bases; unmatched junction nucleotides: 14. The CDR3 totals 14 residues. Germline V gives CDR1 LNHNV, CDR2 YYDKDF (reference sequence).

For this clonotype: This may be a read error: a much more frequent sequence differs by one nucleotide. No conserved phenylalanine or tryptophan ends this CDR3, so it is likely a read error. This chain links TRBV5-1 with TRBJ2-2; 11 bases align to TRBD1. Germline CDR1 and CDR2: SGHRS and YFSETQ. This CDR3 has 15 amino acids. V shed 5 bases and J 7 bases; nucleotides not matched to a gene: 7. The CDR3 sequence is CASSRGQGALGELFS. CDR3 DNA: TGCGCCAGCAGTCGCGGACAGGGGGCCCTCGGGGAGCTGTTTTCT.

Worth noting for this clonotype: The DNA is omitted, as the CDR3 cannot be located on it reliably, and the CDR3 follows TCRdb's listing. The V and J genes are TRBV7-2 and TRBJ2-2; the table's D call, TRBD1, was not checked against the DNA. From germline, CDR1 is SGHTA and CDR2 FQGNSA. The CDR3 is made up of 16 amino acids, end residues included. The CDR3 region is CASSRGGGAYTFGLFF.